One and the same sample provided the 8 T cell receptor beta chains below, sequenced in a study of response to subunit inactivated influenza vaccine. TCRdb re-called the RT-PCR reads through MiXCR, storing one row per CDR3 protein. Among around 580,000 distinct CDR3 sequences, about 14% were seen once, and the ten largest hold 11%. Sequenced material: PBMCs from blood, taken roughly 12 days after vaccination. These receptors originate from a man between 45 and 60 years old who received an inactivated influenza vaccine.

This clonotype turned up a few times. The chain carries TRBV10-1 and TRBJ2-5; D unresolved. The CDR3 loop spans 13 amino acids. Germline V gene sequence: CDR1 WNHNN, CDR2 SYGVQD (reference sequence). Between the trimmed V and J ends, which lost 8 bases and 3 bases, there was a span of 13 bases. The CDR3: CASPRPREETQYF. Written as DNA, the CDR3 is TGCGCCAGCCCCAGACCCCGGGAAGAGACCCAGTACTTC.

V usage is TRBV6-2 or TRBV6-3 and J usage is TRBJ2-1; D is undetermined. V was shortened by 2 bases and J by 0 bases, with 2 bases between the two germline ends. Germline V gene data show CDR1 as MNHEY and CDR2 as SVGEGT. The CDR3 sequence is 13 residues long. CDR3 region: CASSYNSYNEQFF. The CDR3 DNA sequence: TGTGCCAGCAGTTACAACTCCTACAATGAGCAGTTCTTC.

The V call is TRBV14, the J call TRBJ2-5; 14 bases line up with TRBD2. Germline-derived CDR1 and CDR2 are SGHDN and FVKESK. The trim removed 4 bases at V and 5 bases at J, leaving 9 bases unmatched. The CDR3 sequence is 17 residues long. The CDR3 sequence is CASSPLTSGGARETQYF. In DNA form, the CDR3 reads TGTGCCAGCAGCCCCCTGACTAGCGGGGGGGCCCGTGAGACCCAGTACTTC.

V usage is TRBV3-1 and J usage is TRBJ2-3, with D unresolved. CDR1 and CDR2 from the germline V gene are LGHDT and YNNKEL (reference sequence). Trimming removed 1 base at V and 6 bases at J, with 8 bases between. The CDR3 spans 13 residues. CDR3 in DNA: TGTGCCAGCAGCCAAGGCCGACGGGATACGCAGTATTTT. Translating it yields CASSQGRRDTQYF.

This clonotype was seen a few times. The junction does not match germline at one end; this may be a read error. The chain employs TRBV7-2 and TRBJ2-7; the D gene is possibly TRBD1 (6 bases). This CDR3 spans 12 amino acids. Germline V gives CDR1 SGHTA, CDR2 FQGNSA. The CDR3 DNA reads as TGTGCCAGCAGCTTAGTTTCACAGGGTCTAAACTTC. It is translated as CASSLVSQGLNF.

This clonotype was counted between two and nine times. This chain links TRBV30 with TRBJ2-1; D remains unclear. Germline V gene sequence: CDR1 GTSNPN, CDR2 SVGIG (reference sequence). The CDR3 has 12 residues. V lost 5 bases, J lost 4 bases, and 9 bases lay in between. CDR3 sequence (DNA): TGTGCCTGGCGGGCGACTTACAATGAGCAGTTCTTC. This codes for CAWRATYNEQFF.

This clonotype appeared many times. The chain employs TRBV2 and TRBJ1-1; TRBD1 matches at 8 bases. There are 13 residues in the CDR3. Germline V CDR1 and CDR2: SNHLY, FYNNEI. Trimming cost V 9 bases and J 7 bases; bases outside gene matches: 10. The CDR3: CASPGAGGNEAFF. CDR3 nucleotides: TGTGCCAGTCCCGGGGCAGGGGGCAATGAAGCTTTCTTT.

This clonotype was seen more than once but under ten times. The chain recombines TRBV28 with TRBJ2-1; D ambiguous. CDR3 size: 14 residues. The germline CDR1 and CDR2 sequences are MDHEN and SYDVKM. Trimming stripped 3 bases from V and 7 bases from J, with 13 bases between. The CDR3 coding sequence is TGTGCCAGCAGTTTTATGGGGTTATGGAATGAGCAGTTCTTC. It codes for CASSFMGLWNEQFF.